This TCR beta chain was sequenced for a study of blood T cell repertoires in COVID-19. Study at large: The samples span acute and convalescent COVID-19 from the United States, Italy and Spain. Sources were T cells, B-cell-depleted T cells, or PBMCs; the material itself was cDNA or gDNA.

Methods used by the authors: By means of reference gene primer amplification, nucleated cell counts were estimated. Generated by immunoSEQ multiplex PCR, the TCRdb table keeps only in-frame clones and is missing some. That table furnishes V, J and clone size, whereas the DNA furnished D and trimming. The sample shows 55,000 to 85,000 clones, approximately 85% of them seen only once. The receptor comes from a human donor in a cohort sampled during active COVID-19. The specimen sequenced was peripheral blood.

The CDR3: CASSLAPGGEQYF. CDR3 coding DNA: TGTGCCAGCAGCTTAGCCCCCGGTGGCGAGCAGTACTTC. The genes are TRBV11-3 and TRBJ2-7; D not resolved. The CDR3 totals 13 residues. Trimming left V 1 base short and J 6 bases short, with 10 bases between. Looked up from germline, CDR1 is SGHNT and CDR2 is YENEEA. The full variable domain, completed using reference TRBV11-3 and TRBJ2-7, is EAGVVQSPRYKIIEKKQPVAFWCNPISGHNTLYWYLQNLGQGPELLIRYENEEAVDDSQLPKDRFSAERLKGVDSTLKIQPAELGDSAVYLCASSLAPGGEQYFGPGTRLTVT.